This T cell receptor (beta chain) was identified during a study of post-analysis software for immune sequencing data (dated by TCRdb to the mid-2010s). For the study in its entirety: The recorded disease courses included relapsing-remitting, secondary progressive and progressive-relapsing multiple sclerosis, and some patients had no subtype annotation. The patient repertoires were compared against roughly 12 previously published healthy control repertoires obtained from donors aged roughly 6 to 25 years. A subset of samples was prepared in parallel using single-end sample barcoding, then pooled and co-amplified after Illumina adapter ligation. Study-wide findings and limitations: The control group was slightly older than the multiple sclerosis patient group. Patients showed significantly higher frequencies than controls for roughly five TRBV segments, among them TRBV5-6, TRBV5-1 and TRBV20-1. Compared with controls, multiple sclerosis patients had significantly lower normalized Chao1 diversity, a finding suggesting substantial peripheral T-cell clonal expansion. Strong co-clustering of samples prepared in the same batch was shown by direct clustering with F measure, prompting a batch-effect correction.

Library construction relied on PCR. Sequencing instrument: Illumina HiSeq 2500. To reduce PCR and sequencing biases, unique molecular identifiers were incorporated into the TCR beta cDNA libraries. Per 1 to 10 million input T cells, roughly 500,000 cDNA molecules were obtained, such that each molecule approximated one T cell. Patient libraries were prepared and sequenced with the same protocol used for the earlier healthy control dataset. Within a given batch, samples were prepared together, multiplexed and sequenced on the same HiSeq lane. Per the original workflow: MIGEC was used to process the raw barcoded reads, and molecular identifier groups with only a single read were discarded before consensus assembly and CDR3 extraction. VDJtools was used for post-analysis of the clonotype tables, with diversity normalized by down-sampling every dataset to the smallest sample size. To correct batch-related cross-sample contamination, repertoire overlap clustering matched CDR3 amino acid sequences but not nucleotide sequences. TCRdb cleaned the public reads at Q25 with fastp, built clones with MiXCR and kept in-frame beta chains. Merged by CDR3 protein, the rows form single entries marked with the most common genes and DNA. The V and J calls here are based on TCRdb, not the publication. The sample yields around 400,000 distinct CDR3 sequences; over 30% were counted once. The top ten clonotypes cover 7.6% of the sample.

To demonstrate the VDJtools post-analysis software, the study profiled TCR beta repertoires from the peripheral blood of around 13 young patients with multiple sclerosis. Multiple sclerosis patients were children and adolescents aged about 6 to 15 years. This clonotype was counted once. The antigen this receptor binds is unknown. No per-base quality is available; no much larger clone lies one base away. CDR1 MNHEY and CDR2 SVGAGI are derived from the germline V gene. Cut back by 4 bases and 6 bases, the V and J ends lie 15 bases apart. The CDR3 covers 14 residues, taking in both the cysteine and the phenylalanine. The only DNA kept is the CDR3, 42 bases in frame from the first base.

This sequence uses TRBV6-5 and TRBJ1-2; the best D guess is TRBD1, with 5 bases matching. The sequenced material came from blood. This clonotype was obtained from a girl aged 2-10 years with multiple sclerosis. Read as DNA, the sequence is TGTGCCAGCAGTTTGGGACTTCATGCAGATGGCTACACCTTC. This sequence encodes CASSLGLHADGYTF.